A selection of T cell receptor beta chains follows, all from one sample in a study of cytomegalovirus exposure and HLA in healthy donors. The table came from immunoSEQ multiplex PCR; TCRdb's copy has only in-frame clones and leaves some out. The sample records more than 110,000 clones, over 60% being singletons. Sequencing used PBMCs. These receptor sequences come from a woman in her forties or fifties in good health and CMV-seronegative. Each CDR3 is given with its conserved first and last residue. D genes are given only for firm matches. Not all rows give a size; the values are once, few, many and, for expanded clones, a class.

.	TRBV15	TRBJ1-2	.	CATSRDRGAGGYTF	TGTGCCACCAGCAGAGATCGGGGTGCTGGTGGCTACACCTTC
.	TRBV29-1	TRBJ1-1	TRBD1	CSVGTGGREAFF	TGCAGCGTCGGGACAGGGGGCAGGGAAGCTTTCTTT
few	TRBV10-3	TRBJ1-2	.	CAISESWEESYTF	TGTGCCATCAGTGAGTCCTGGGAGGAGAGCTACACCTTC
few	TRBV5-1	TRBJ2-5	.	CASSLGGELPYF	TGCGCCAGCAGCTTGGGTGGAGAGCTGCCATACTTC
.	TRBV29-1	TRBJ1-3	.	CSPVSGNTIYF	TGCAGTCCAGTCTCTGGAAACACCATATATTTT
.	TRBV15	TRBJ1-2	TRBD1	CATSLPGQGYGYPF	TGTGCCACCAGCTTACCGGGACAGGGGTATGGCTACCCCTTC
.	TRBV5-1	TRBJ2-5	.	CASSSQETQYF	TGCGCCAGCAGCTCTCAAGAGACCCAGTACTTC
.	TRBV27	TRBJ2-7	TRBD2	CASSSGRGGPSYEQYF	TGTGCCAGCAGTTCGGGGCGGGGGGGCCCCTCCTACGAGCAGTACTTC
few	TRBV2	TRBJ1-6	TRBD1	CASSGQGGSPLHF	TGTGCCAGCAGTGGACAGGGGGGTTCACCCCTCCACTTT
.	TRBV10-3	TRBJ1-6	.	CAISDPGGARNSPLHF	TGTGCCATCAGTGACCCCGGGGGGGCAAGGAATTCACCCCTCCACTTT
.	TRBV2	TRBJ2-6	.	CASSPATRPGANVLTF	TGTGCCAGCAGTCCCGCGACGAGGCCTGGGGCCAACGTCCTGACTTTC
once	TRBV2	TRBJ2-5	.	CASIQESTQYF	TGTGCCAGCATTCAAGAGTCGACCCAGTACTTC
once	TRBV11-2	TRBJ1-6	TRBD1	CASSGRTGHNSPLHF	TGTGCCAGCAGCGGACGGACAGGACATAATTCACCCCTCCACTTT
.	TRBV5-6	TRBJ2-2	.	CASSLALGGQHTGELFF	TGTGCCAGCAGCTTGGCCCTCGGGGGGCAGCACACCGGGGAGCTGTTTTTT
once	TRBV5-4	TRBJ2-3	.	CASSPSDTQYF	TGTGCCAGCAGCCCATCAGATACGCAGTATTTT
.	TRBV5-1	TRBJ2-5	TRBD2	CASSFLAGGQGETQYF	TGCGCCAGCAGCTTCCTAGCGGGGGGCCAGGGGGAGACCCAGTACTTC
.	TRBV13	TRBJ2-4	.	CASSLGGVAKNIQYF	TGTGCCAGCAGCTTAGGAGGGGTAGCCAAAAACATTCAGTACTTC
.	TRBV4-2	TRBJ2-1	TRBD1	CASSQLRQGAYNEQFF	TGTGCCAGCAGCCAACTCAGACAGGGGGCGTACAATGAGCAGTTCTTC
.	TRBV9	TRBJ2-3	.	CASSVAPGNTDTQYF	TGTGCCAGCAGCGTAGCTCCTGGCAACACAGATACGCAGTATTTT
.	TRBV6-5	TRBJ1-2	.	CASSYSIGGGGYTF	TGTGCCAGCAGTTACTCGATCGGGGGTGGGGGCTACACCTTC
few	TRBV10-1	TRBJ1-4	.	CASMGDDEKLFF	TGCGCCAGCATGGGAGACGATGAAAAACTGTTTTTT
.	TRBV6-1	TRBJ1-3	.	CASSDRSEVASGNTIYF	TGTGCCAGCAGTGACCGTAGCGAAGTAGCCTCTGGAAACACCATATATTTT
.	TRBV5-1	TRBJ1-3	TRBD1	CASSNGQGSGNTIYF	TGCGCCAGCAGCAACGGACAGGGAAGTGGAAACACCATATATTTT
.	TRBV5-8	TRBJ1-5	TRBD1	CASSFILQGNGDQPQHF	TGTGCCAGCAGCTTCATTTTACAGGGGAACGGAGATCAGCCCCAGCATTTT
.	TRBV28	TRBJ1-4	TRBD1	CASRNFGGQGNEKLFF	TGTGCCAGCAGGAACTTCGGAGGACAGGGTAATGAAAAACTGTTTTTT
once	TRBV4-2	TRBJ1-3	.	CASSQDPGGGNTIYF	TGTGCCAGCAGCCAAGATCCTGGGGGGGGAAACACCATATATTTT
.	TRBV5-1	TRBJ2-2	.	CASSPSGGPGTGELFF	TGCGCCAGCAGCCCCTCAGGTGGGCCGGGGACCGGGGAGCTGTTTTTT
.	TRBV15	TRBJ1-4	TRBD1	CATSRERTGEEKLFF	TGTGCCACCAGCAGAGAACGGACAGGGGAAGAAAAACTGTTTTTT
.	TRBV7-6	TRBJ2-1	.	CASSSIRGAVAGHYNEQFF	TGTGCCAGCAGCTCCATCAGGGGGGCGGTAGCGGGGCACTACAATGAGCAGTTCTTC
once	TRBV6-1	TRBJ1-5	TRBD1	CASREMTGYGQPQHF	TGTGCCAGCAGAGAAATGACAGGGTATGGTCAGCCCCAGCATTTT
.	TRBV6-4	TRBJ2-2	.	CASNRQNTGELFF	TGTGCCAGCAACCGACAGAACACCGGGGAGCTGTTTTTT
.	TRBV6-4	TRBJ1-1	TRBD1	CASSDSPDRAGEAFF	TGTGCCAGCAGTGACTCCCCGGACAGGGCGGGTGAAGCTTTCTTT
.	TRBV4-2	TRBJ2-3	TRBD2	CASSPRPTRGGSGDTQYF	TGTGCCAGCAGCCCGAGACCGACTCGCGGGGGGAGTGGGGATACGCAGTATTTT
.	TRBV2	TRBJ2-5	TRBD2	CASSEILGEGTQYF	TGTGCCAGCAGTGAAATACTAGGGGAGGGAACCCAGTACTTC
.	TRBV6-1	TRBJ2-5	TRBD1	CASSAEGQGLETQYF	TGTGCCAGCAGTGCCGAGGGACAGGGTTTAGAGACCCAGTACTTC
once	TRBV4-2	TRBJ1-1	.	CASSQDRGTPRSTEAFF	TGTGCCAGCAGCCAAGATCGGGGGACCCCAAGGAGCACTGAAGCTTTCTTT
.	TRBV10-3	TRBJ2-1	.	CAISGGESYNEQFF	TGTGCCATCAGCGGCGGGGAATCTTACAATGAGCAGTTCTTC
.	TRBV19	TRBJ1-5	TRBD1	CASNLQGARQPQHF	TGTGCCAGTAATTTACAGGGGGCTCGGCAGCCCCAGCATTTT
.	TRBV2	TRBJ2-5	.	CVCGGLRETQYF	TGTGTTTGTGGGGGACTCCGGGAGACCCAGTACTTC
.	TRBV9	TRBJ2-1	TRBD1	CASSVVDRERYNEQFF	TGTGCCAGCAGCGTAGTTGACAGGGAAAGATACAATGAGCAGTTCTTC
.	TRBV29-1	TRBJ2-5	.	CSVDGGRETQYF	TGCAGCGTTGACGGGGGGCGGGAGACCCAGTACTTC
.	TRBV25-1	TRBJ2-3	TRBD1	CASSGKTGIIADTQYF	TGTGCCAGCAGTGGGAAGACAGGGATTATAGCAGATACGCAGTATTTT
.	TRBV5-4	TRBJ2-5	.	CASSWGHGGVQETQYF	TGTGCCAGCAGCTGGGGGCATGGGGGAGTCCAAGAGACCCAGTACTTC
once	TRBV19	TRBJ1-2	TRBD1	CASSITGAPGSYTF	TGTGCCAGTAGTATCACAGGGGCACCGGGATCCTACACCTTC
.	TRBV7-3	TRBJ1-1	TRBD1	CASSRQGNTEAFF	TGTGCCAGCAGCAGACAGGGGAACACTGAAGCTTTCTTT
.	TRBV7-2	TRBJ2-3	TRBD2	CASSLGPQRGRDTQYF	TGTGCCAGCAGCTTAGGCCCTCAGCGGGGAAGAGATACGCAGTATTTT
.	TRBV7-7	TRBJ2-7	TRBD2	CASSPRLAGEYEQYF	TGTGCTAGCAGCCCCCGACTAGCGGGGGAGTACGAGCAGTACTTC
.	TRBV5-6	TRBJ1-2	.	CASSLAAGYGYTF	TGTGCCAGCAGCTTGGCCGCGGGCTATGGCTACACCTTC
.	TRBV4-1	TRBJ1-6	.	CASSQPGSSPLHF	TGCGCCAGCAGCCAACCAGGGTCCTCACCCCTCCACTTT
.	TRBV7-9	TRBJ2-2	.	CASSLAGGPGELFF	TGTGCCAGCAGCTTAGCGGGGGGACCCGGGGAGCTGTTTTTT
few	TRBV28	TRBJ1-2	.	CASSPYESGYTF	TGTGCCAGCAGTCCCTACGAGAGTGGCTACACCTTC
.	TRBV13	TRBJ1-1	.	CASSQRDTEAFF	TGTGCCAGCAGCCAACGGGACACTGAAGCTTTCTTT
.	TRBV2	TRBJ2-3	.	CASRKDINTDTQYF	TGTGCCAGCAGGAAGGACATAAACACAGATACGCAGTATTTT
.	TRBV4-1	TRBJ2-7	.	CASSHTTSGGYEQYF	TGCGCCAGCAGCCACACTACTAGTGGGGGGTACGAGCAGTACTTC
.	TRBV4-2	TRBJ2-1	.	CASSQDREYNEQFF	TGTGCCAGCAGCCAAGATAGGGAGTACAATGAGCAGTTCTTC
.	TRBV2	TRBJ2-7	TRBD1	CASSEPGQGASYEQYF	TGTGCCAGCAGTGAACCCGGACAGGGGGCTTCCTACGAGCAGTACTTC
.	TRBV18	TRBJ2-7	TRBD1	CASSRTGDEQYF	TGTGCCAGCTCACGGACAGGGGATGAGCAGTACTTC
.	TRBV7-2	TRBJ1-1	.	CASSLEWHTEAFF	TGTGCCAGCAGCTTAGAGTGGCACACTGAAGCTTTCTTT
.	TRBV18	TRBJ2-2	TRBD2	CASSSRLADTGELFF	TGTGCCAGCTCATCACGACTAGCGGATACCGGGGAGCTGTTTTTT
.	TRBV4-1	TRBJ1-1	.	CASSHDEGMPLNGRLF	TGCGCCAGCAGCCATGATGAGGGAATGCCACTGAACGGACGTCTCTTT